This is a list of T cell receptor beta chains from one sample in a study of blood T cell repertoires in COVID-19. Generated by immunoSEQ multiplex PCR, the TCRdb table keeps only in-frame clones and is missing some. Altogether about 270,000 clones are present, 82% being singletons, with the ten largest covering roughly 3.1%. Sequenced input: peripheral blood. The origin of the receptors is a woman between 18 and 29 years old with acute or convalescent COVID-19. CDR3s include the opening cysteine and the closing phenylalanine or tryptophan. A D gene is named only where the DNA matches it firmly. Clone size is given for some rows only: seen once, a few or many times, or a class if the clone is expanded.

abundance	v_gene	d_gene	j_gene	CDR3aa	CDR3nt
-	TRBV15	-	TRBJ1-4	CATSRPGSIEKLFF	TGTGCCACCAGCCGACCGGGGTCTATTGAAAAACTGTTTTTT
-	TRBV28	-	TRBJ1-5	CASSPPFSTDSNQPQHF	TGTGCCAGCAGTCCTCCTTTCTCGACAGATAGCAATCAGCCCCAGCATTTT
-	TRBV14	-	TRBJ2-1	CASSQGPLRSHEQFF	TGTGCCAGCAGCCAAGGCCCATTGCGTTCCCATGAGCAGTTCTTC
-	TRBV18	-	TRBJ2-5	CASSRKAGIGRETQYF	TGTGCCAGCTCACGTAAGGCGGGGATTGGAAGAGAGACCCAGTACTTC
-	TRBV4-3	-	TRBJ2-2	CASSPGLEFGELFF	TGCGCCAGCAGCCCAGGACTGGAGTTTGGGGAGCTGTTTTTT
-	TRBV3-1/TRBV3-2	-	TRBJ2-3	CASSQRRVTQYF	TGTGCCAGCAGCCAAAGGAGAGTTACGCAGTATTTT
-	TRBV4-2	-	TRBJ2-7	CASSQALAGSSYEQYF	TGTGCCAGCAGCCAAGCCCTTGCGGGGTCCTCCTACGAGCAGTACTTC
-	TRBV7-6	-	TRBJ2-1	CASSSNGPDYNEQFF	TGTGCCAGCAGCTCTAATGGGCCGGACTACAATGAGCAGTTCTTC
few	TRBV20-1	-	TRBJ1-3	CSASFGSGGNTIYF	TGCAGTGCTAGTTTCGGCTCGGGGGGAAACACCATATATTTT
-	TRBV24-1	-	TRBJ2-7	CATSDLRSRPGGSYEQYF	TGTGCCACCAGTGATTTGCGCAGCCGACCCGGAGGCTCCTACGAGCAGTACTTC
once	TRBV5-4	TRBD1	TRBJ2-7	CASSLSGTGIYEQYF	TGTGCCAGCAGCTTATCCGGGACAGGGATCTACGAGCAGTACTTC
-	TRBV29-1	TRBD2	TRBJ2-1	CSVGGSSYNEQFF	TGCAGCGTTGGCGGGAGCTCCTACAATGAGCAGTTCTTC
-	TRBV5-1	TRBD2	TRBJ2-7	CASSSVTSGSAYEQYF	TGCGCCAGCAGCTCCGTGACTAGCGGGAGTGCCTACGAGCAGTACTTC
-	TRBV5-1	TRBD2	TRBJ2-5	CASSLGGLAGGPGAGETQYF	TGCGCCAGCAGCTTGGGGGGACTAGCGGGAGGGCCGGGTGCAGGGGAGACCCAGTACTTC
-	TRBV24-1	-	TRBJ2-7	CATSVGARQYF	TGTGCCACCAGTGTTGGGGCGCGTCAGTACTTC
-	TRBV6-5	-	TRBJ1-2	CASSYTEQGGYGYTF	TGTGCCAGCAGTTACACAGAACAGGGTGGCTATGGCTACACCTTC
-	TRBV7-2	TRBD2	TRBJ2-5	CASSLGAGETQYF	TGTGCCAGCAGCTTGGGAGCGGGGGAGACCCAGTACTTC
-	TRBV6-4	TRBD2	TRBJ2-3	CASSRLAGVSVDTQYF	TGTGCCAGCAGTCGACTAGCGGGAGTGAGTGTAGATACGCAGTATTTT
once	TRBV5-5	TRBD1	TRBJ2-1	CASSLDFIQGYNEQFF	TGTGCCAGCAGCTTGGACTTTATACAGGGGTACAATGAGCAGTTCTTC
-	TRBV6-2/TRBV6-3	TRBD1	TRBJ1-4	CASSYVGTANEKLFF	TGTGCCAGCAGTTACGTCGGGACAGCTAATGAAAAACTGTTTTTT
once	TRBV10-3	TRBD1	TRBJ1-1	CAIRGQGFAEAFF	TGTGCCATCAGGGGACAGGGGTTCGCTGAAGCTTTCTTT
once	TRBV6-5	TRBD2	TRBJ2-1	CASSRTSGNYNEQFF	TGTGCCAGCAGTCGGACTAGCGGCAACTACAATGAGCAGTTCTTC
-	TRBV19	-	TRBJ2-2	CASSIALGGTENTGELFF	TGTGCCAGTAGTATAGCCCTCGGCGGGACAGAAAACACCGGGGAGCTGTTTTTT
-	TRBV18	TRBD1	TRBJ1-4	CASSPLTGGQNNEKLFF	TGTGCCAGCTCACCTCTCACCGGGGGACAGAATAATGAAAAACTGTTTTTT
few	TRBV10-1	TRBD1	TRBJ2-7	CASSGGTGADEQYF	TGCGCCAGCAGTGGGGGGACAGGGGCCGACGAGCAGTACTTC
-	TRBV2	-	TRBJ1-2	CASSEEAGGYTF	TGTGCCAGCAGTGAGGAAGCGGGTGGCTACACCTTC
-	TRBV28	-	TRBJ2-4	CASSLAGYAKNIQYF	TGTGCCAGCAGTTTAGCAGGGTATGCCAAAAACATTCAGTACTTC
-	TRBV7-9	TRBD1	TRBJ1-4	CASSLVPDRVFEKLFF	TGTGCCAGCAGCTTAGTTCCCGACAGGGTATTTGAAAAACTGTTTTTT
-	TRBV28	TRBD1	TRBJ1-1	CASSPPGQGRTEAFF	TGTGCCAGCAGCCCGCCGGGACAGGGTCGCACTGAAGCTTTCTTT
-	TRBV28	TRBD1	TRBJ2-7	CASSLRSGGTHPYEQYF	TGTGCCAGCAGTTTAAGGTCAGGGGGCACCCACCCCTACGAGCAGTACTTC
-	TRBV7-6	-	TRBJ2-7	CASGQVPYEQYF	TGTGCCAGCGGCCAGGTGCCCTACGAGCAGTACTTC
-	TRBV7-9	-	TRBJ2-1	CASSLERGLQFF	TGTGCCAGCAGCTTAGAGAGGGGGTTGCAGTTCTTC
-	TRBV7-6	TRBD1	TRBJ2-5	CASSPGQGETQYF	TGTGCCAGCAGTCCCGGACAGGGAGAGACCCAGTACTTC
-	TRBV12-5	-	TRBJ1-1	CASGSPWRVPEAFF	TGTGCTAGTGGTTCCCCGTGGCGGGTCCCTGAAGCTTTCTTT
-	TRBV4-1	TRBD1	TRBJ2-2	CASSQPKWDRGRVDTGELFF	TGCGCCAGCAGCCAACCAAAGTGGGACAGGGGAAGGGTTGACACCGGGGAGCTGTTTTTT
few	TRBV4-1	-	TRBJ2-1	CASSQDPVGKGDNEQFF	TGCGCCAGCAGCCAAGATCCGGTCGGGAAGGGAGACAATGAGCAGTTCTTC
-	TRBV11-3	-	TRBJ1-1	CASSPSGHPEAFF	TGTGCCAGCAGCCCATCTGGGCATCCTGAAGCTTTCTTT
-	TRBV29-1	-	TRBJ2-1	CSATSGLDNEQFF	TGCAGCGCCACTTCCGGACTCGACAATGAGCAGTTCTTC
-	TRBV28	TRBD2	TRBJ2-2	CASSFPGTRDTGELFF	TGTGCCAGCAGTTTTCCCGGGACTAGAGACACCGGGGAGCTGTTTTTT
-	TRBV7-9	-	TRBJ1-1	CASSYGTGTNTEAFF	TGTGCCAGCAGCTATGGTACAGGGACCAACACTGAAGCTTTCTTT
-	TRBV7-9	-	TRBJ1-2	CASSLTGYGYTF	TGTGCCAGCAGCTTAACAGGCTATGGCTACACCTTC
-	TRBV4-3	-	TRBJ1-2	CASSQAQGRGYTF	TGCGCCAGCAGCCAAGCCCAAGGGAGGGGCTACACCTTC